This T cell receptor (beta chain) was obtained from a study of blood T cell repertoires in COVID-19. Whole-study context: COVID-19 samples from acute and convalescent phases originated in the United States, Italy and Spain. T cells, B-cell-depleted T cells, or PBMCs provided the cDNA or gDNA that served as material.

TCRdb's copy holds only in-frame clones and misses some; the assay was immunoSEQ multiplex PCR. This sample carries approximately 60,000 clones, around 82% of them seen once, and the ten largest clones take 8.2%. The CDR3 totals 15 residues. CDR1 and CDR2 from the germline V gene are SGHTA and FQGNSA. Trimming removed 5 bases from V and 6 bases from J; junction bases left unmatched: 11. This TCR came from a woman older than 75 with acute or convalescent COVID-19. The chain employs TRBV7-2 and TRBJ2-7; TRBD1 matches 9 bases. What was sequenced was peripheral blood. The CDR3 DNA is TGTGCCAGCAGCCAGGGGGGGGGACAGGGCGGCGAGCAGTACTTC. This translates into CASSQGGGQGGEQYF.